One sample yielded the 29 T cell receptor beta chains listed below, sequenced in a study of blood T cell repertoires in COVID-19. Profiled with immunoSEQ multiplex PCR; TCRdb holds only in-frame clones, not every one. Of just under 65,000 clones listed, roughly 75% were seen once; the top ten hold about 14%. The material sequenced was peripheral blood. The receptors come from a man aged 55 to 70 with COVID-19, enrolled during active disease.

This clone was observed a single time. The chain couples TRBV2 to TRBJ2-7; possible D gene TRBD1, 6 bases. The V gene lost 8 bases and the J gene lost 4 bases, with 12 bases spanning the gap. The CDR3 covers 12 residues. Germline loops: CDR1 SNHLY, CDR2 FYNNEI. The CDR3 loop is CASGGQPYEQYF. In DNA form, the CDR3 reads TGTGCCAGCGGGGGACAACCTTACGAGCAGTACTTC.

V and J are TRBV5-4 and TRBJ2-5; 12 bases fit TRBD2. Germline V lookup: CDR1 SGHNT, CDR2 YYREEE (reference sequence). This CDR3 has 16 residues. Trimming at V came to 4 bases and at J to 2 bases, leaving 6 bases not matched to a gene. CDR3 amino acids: CASSPVTSGRQETQYF. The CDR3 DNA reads TGTGCCAGCAGCCCGGTGACTAGCGGGAGACAAGAGACCCAGTACTTC.

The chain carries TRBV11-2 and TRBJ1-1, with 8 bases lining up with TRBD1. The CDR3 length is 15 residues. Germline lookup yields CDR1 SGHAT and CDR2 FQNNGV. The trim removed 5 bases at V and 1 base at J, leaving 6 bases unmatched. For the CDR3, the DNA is TGTGCCAGCAGCCCCGACAGGGGTGGGAACACTGAAGCTTTCTTT. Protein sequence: CASSPDRGGNTEAFF.

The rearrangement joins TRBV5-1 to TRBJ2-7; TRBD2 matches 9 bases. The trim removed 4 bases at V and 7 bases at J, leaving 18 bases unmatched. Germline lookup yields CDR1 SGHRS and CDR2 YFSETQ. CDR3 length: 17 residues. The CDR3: CASSLGLDVRLAEEQYF. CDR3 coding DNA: TGCGCCAGCAGCCTGGGTTTAGATGTTCGACTAGCGGAGGAGCAGTACTTC.

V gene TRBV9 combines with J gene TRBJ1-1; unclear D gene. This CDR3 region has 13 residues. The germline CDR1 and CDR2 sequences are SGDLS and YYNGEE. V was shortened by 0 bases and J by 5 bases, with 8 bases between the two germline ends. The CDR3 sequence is CASSVGVVTEAFF. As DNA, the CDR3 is TGTGCCAGCAGCGTAGGTGTAGTTACTGAAGCTTTCTTT.

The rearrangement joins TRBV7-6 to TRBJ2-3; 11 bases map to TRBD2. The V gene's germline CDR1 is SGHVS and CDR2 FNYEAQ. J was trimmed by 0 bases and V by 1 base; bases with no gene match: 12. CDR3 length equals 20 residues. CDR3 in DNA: TGTGCCAGCAGCTTAGATAATGGACTAGCGGGCGCGTCTAGCACAGATACGCAGTATTTT. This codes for CASSLDNGLAGASSTDTQYF. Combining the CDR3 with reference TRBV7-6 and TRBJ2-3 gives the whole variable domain GAGVSQSPRYKVTKRGQDVALRCDPISGHVSLYWYRQALGQGPEFLTYFNYEAQQDKSGLPNDRFSAERPEGSISTLTIQRTEQRDSAMYRCASSLDNGLAGASSTDTQYFGPGTRLTVL.

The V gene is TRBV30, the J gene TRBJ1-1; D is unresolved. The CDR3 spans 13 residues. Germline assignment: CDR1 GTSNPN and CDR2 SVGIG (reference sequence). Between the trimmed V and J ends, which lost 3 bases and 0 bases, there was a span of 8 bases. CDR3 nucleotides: TGTGCCTGGAGCCTGGCTTTGAACACTGAAGCTTTCTTT. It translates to CAWSLALNTEAFF.

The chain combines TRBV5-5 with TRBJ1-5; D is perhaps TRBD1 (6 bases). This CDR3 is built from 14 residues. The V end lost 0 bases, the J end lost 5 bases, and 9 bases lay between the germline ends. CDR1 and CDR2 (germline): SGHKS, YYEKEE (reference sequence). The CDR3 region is CASSLVQGHQPQHF. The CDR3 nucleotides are TGTGCCAGCAGCTTGGTCCAGGGGCATCAGCCCCAGCATTTT.

CDR3 in DNA: TGTGCCAGCAGTTACCGGAGGGACACTGAAGCTTTCTTT. Protein product: CASSYRRDTEAFF. V usage is TRBV6-6 and J usage is TRBJ1-1; no definite D call. The germline CDR1 and CDR2 sequences are MNHNY and SVGAGI (reference sequence). With 2 bases removed from V and 3 bases from J, the gap between germline ends came to 7 bases. The CDR3 runs to 13 residues.

CDR3 sequence: CASGGSNTSALNEQYF. DNA of the CDR3: TGCGCCAGCGGGGGCTCCAATACTAGCGCGTTAAACGAGCAGTACTTC. The chain has TRBV10-2 and TRBJ2-7; D may be TRBD2 (7 bases). CDR1 is WSHSY, CDR2 SAAADI, per germline. V lost 8 bases to trimming and J lost 5 bases, with 25 bases between them. The CDR3 covers 16 residues.

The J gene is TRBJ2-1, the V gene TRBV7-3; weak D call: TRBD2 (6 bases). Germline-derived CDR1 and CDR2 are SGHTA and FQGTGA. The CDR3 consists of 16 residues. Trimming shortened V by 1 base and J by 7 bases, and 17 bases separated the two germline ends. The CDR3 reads CASSLIRASEVNEQFF. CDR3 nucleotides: TGTGCCAGCAGCTTAATTCGGGCTAGCGAGGTGAATGAGCAGTTCTTC.

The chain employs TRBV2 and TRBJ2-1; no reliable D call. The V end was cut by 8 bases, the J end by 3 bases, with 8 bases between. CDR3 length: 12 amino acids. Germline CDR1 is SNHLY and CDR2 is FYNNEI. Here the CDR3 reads CASVTNYNEQFF. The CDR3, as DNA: TGTGCCAGCGTCACTAACTACAATGAGCAGTTCTTC.

The CDR3 DNA is TGCGCCAGCAGCCGAGGGCCTCGGAGGGTCCATGGCTACACCTTC. This translates into CASSRGPRRVHGYTF. This chain joins TRBV4-1 and TRBJ1-2, with D unclear. This CDR3 contains 15 residues. CDR1 and CDR2 (germline): MGHRA, YSYEKL. The V end lost 4 bases, the J end lost 6 bases, and 18 bases lay between the germline ends.

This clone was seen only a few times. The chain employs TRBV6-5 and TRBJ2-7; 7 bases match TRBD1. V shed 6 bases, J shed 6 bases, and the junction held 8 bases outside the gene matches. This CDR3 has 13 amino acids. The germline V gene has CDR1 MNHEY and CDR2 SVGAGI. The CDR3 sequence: CASSSPHRGEQYF. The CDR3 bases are TGTGCCAGCAGCTCACCACACAGGGGCGAGCAGTACTTC.

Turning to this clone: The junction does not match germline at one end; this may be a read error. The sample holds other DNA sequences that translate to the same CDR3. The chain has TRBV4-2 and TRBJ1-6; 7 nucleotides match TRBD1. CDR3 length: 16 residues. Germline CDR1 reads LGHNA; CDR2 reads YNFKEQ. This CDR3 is CASSQEQGTDGSPLHF. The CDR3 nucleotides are TGTGCCAGCAGTCAAGAACAGGGGACGGATGGATCACCCCTCCACTTT.

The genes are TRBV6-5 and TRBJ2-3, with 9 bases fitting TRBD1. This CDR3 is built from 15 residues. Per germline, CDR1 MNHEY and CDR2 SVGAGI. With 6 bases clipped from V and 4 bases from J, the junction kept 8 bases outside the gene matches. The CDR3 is CASSAAQGASDTQYF. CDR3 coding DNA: TGTGCCAGCAGCGCGGCACAGGGGGCCTCAGATACGCAGTATTTT.

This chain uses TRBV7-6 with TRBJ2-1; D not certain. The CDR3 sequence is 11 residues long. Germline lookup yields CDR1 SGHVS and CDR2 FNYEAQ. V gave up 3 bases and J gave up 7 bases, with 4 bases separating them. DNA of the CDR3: TGTGCCAGCAGCTTTCAGAATGAGCAGTTCTTC. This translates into CASSFQNEQFF.

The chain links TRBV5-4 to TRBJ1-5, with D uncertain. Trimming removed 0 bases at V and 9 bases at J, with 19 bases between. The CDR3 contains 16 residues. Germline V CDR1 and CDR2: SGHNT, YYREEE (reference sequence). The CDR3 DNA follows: TGTGCCAGCAGCTTGGGGCCTGACGCCGGAGGAAGGCCCCAGCATTTT. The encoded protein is CASSLGPDAGGRPQHF.

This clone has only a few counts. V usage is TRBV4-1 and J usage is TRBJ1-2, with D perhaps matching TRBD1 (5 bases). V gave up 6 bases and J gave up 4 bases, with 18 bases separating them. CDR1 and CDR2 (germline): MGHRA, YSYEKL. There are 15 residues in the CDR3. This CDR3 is CASSSAGLGGYGYTF. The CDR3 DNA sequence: TGCGCCAGCAGTTCCGCGGGGCTTGGAGGCTATGGCTACACCTTC.

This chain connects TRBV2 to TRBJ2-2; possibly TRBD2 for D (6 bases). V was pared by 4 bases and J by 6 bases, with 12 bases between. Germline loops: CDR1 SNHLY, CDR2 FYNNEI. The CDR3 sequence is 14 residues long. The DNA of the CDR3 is TGTGCCAGCAGTGGGGCCATAGCGGCCGGGGAGCTGTTTTTT. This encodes CASSGAIAAGELFF.

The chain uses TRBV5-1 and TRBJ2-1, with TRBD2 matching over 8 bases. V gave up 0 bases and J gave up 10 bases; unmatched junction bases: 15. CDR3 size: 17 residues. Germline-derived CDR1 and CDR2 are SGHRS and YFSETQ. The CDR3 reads CASSLGRRGGGHREQFF. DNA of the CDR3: TGCGCCAGCAGCTTGGGTCGGAGAGGCGGGGGGCACCGGGAGCAGTTCTTC. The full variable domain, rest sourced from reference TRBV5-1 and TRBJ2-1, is KAGVTQTPRYLIKTRGQQVTLSCSPISGHRSVSWYQQTPGQGLQFLFEYFSETQRNKGNFPGRFSGRQFSNSRSEMNVSTLELGDSALYLCASSLGRRGGGHREQFFGPGTRLTVL.

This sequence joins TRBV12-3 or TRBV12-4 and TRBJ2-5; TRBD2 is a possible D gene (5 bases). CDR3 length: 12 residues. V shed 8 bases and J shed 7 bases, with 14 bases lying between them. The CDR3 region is CASCEGMGTQYF. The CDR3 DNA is TGTGCCAGCTGCGAGGGAATGGGGACCCAGTACTTC.

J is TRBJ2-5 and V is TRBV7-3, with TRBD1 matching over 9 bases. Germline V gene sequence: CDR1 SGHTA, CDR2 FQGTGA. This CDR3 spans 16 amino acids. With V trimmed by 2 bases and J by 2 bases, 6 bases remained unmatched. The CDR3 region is CASSLQGQGGQETQYF. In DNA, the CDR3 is TGTGCCAGCAGCTTACAGGGACAGGGAGGACAAGAGACCCAGTACTTC.

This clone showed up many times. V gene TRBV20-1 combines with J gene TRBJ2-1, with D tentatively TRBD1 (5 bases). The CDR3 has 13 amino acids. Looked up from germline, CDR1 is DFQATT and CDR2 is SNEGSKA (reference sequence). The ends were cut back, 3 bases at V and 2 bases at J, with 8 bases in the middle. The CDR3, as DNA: TGCAGTGCTAGTCAGGGCCCCTACAATGAGCAGTTCTTC. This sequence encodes CSASQGPYNEQFF.

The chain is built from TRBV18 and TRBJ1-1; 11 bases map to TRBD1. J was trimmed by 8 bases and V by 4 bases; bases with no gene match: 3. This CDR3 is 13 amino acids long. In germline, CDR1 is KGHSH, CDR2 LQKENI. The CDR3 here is CASSQDRGREAFF. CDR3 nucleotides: TGTGCCAGCTCACAGGACAGGGGGCGCGAAGCTTTCTTT.

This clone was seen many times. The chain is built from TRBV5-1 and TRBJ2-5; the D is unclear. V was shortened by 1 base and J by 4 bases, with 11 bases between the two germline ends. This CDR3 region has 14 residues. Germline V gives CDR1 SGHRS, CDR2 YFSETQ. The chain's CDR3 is CASSLIASRETQYF. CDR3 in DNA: TGCGCCAGCAGCTTGATTGCTAGTCGAGAGACCCAGTACTTC.

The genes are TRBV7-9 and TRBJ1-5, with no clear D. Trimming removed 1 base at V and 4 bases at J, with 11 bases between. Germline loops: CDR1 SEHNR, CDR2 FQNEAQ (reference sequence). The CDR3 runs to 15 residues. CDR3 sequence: CASSLGDGYNQPQHF. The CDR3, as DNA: TGTGCCAGCAGCTTAGGAGACGGGTATAATCAGCCCCAGCATTTT.

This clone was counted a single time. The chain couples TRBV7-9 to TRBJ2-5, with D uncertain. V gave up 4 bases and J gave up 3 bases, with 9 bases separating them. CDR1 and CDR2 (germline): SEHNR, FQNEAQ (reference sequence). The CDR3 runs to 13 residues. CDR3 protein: CASSSTEKETQYF. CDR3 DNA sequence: TGTGCCAGCAGCTCAACAGAAAAAGAGACCCAGTACTTC.

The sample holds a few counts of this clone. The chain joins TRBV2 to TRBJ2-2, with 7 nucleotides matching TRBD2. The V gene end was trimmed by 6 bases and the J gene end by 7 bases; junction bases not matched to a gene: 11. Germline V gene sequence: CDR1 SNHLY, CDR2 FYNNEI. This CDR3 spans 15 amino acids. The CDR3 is CASSGLDPGIGELFF. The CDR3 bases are TGTGCCAGCAGCGGACTAGACCCCGGTATCGGGGAGCTGTTTTTT.